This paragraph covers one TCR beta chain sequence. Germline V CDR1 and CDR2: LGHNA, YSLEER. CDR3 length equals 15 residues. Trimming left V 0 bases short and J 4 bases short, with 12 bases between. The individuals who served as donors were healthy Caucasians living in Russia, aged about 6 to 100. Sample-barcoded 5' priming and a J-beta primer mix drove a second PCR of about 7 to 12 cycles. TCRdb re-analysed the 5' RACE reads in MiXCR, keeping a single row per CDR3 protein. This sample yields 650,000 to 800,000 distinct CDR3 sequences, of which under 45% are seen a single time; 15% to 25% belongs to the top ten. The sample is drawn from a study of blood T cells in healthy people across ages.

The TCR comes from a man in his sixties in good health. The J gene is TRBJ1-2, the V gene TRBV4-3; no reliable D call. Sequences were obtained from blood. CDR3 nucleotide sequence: TGCGCCAGCAGCCAAGAAACGGCGTGGGTCTATGGCTACACCTTC. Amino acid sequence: CASSQETAWVYGYTF.